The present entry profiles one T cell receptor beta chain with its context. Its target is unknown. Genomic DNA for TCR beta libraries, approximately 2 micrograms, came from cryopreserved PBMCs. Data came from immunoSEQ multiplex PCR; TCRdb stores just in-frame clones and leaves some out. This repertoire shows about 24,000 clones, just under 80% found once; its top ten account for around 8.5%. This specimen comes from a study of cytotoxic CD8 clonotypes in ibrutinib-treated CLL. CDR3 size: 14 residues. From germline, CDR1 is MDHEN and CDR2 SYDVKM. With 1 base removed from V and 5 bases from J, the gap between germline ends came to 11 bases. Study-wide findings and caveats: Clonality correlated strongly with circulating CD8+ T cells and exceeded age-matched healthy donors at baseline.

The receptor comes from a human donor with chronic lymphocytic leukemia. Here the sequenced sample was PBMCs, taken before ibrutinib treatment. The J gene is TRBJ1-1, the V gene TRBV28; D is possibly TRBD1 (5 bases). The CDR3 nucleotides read TGTGCCAGCAGTTTATTACTGCGGGGGACTGAAGCTTTCTTT. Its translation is CASSLLLRGTEAFF.